This T cell receptor beta chain was observed in a study of vaccination effects on CD4 cells after COVID-19. Study findings and constraints: Limitations: small convalescent group and missing early post-infection timepoints.

This clone was found a few times. Its antigen is unknown. The protocol was immunoSEQ multiplex PCR, while the TCRdb copy is restricted to in-frame clones and leaves out a portion. The sample includes 30,000 to 35,000 clones, around four fifths of them seen just once. V was pared by 9 bases and J by 5 bases, with 17 bases between. The V gene's germline CDR1 is LNHNV and CDR2 YYDKDF (reference sequence). This CDR3 comprises 14 residues. Expansion with viral peptide pools was applied to antigen-specific CD4+ T cells by the ViraFEST assay prior to sequencing. Isolation of CD4+ T cells took place after 10 days of culture. People in the vaccine group had not been infected with SARS-CoV-2 before, and their nucleocapsid antibodies were negative. Half the medium was swapped for IL-2 medium on days 3 and 7.

The specimen comprised CD4+ T cells from PBMCs cultured with HCoV-OC43 spike peptides, sampled before COVID-19 vaccination. Documented subset: HCoV-OC43 spike overlapping peptide pool stimulation. V gene TRBV15 combines with J gene TRBJ1-5; D not certain. The receptor's source is a human donor who received a COVID-19 vaccine. The DNA of the CDR3 is TGTGCCACTACCAGTCGACGGGATTATCAGCCCCAGCATTTT. Its protein product is CATTSRRDYQPQHF.